This is a list of T cell receptor beta chains from one sample in a study of blood T cell repertoires in COVID-19. Profiling relied on immunoSEQ multiplex PCR, and the TCRdb table lists in-frame clones only, not all of them. Among over 100,000 clones listed, 80% to 85% were seen once. Specimen: peripheral blood. Receptors were obtained from a woman in her 70s with acute or convalescent COVID-19. The CDR3 runs from the conserved cysteine through the conserved F or W.

j_call v_call cdr3_aa
TRBJ1-5 TRBV28 CASSFGQGRAQPQHF
TRBJ2-5 TRBV7-9 CASSLAVLAGKETQYF
TRBJ2-7 TRBV5-5 CASSLSEVTYEQYF
TRBJ1-1 TRBV7-8 CASSLAQGAGAEAFF
TRBJ2-7 TRBV23-1 CASLFERVSYEQYF
TRBJ2-2 TRBV13 CASSLGAGDFPGELFF
TRBJ2-7 TRBV5-8 CASSLGTYEQYF
TRBJ1-1 TRBV5-5 CASSLEQGARNTEAFF
TRBJ2-3 TRBV5-1 CASSFRGSGALGDTQYF
TRBJ1-5 TRBV6-5 CASSSYSNQPQHF
TRBJ2-1 TRBV6-1 CASSEASYNEQFF
TRBJ2-3 TRBV5-8 CASSLAGQGTDTQYF
TRBJ2-7 TRBV18 CASSPTDKSYEQYF
TRBJ1-4 TRBV13 CASSIRQGGNEKLFF
TRBJ1-5 TRBV19 CASSIRTVASNQPQHF
TRBJ2-5 TRBV4-1 CASSDRSGETQYF